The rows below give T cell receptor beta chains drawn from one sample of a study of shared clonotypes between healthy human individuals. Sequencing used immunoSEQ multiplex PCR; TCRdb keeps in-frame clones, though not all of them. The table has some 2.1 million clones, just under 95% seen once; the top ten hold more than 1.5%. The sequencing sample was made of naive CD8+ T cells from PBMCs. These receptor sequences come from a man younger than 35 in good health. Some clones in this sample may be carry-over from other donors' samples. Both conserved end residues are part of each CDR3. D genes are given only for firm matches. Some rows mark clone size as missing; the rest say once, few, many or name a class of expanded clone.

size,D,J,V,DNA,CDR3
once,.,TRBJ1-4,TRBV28,TGTGCCAGCAGCCCCTGGGGGGTAGAAAAACTGTTTTTT,CASSPWGVEKLFF
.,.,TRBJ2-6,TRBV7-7,TGTGCCAGCAGCTTAGGCAGCTCTGGGGCCAACGTCCTGACTTTC,CASSLGSSGANVLTF
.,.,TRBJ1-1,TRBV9,TGTGCCAGCAGCGCCTTACAGGGAGAGAACACTGAAGCTTTCTTT,CASSALQGENTEAFF
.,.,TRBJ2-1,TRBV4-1,TGCGCCAGCAGCCAAGACTGGGGAGGGGGCAATGAGCAGTTCTTC,CASSQDWGGGNEQFF
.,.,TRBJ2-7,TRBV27,TGTGCCAGCAGTTTGGGAGCGTCTCACGAGCAGTACTTC,CASSLGASHEQYF
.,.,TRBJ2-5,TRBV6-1,TGTGCCAGCAGTGAACCCTTGTACGAGACCCAGTACTTC,CASSEPLYETQYF
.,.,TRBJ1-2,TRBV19,TGTGCCAGTAGGGACCTATCGACCCTCTATGGCTACACCTTC,CASRDLSTLYGYTF
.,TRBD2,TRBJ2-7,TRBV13,TGTGCCAGCAGCTTAGATCCTAGCGGGAGTGGATACGAGCAGTACTTC,CASSLDPSGSGYEQYF
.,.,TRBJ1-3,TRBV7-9,TGTGCCAGCAGCTTATACAGGGTTTCTGGAAACACCATATATTTT,CASSLYRVSGNTIYF
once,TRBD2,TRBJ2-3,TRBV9,TGTGCCAGCAGCGGTACCGGGACTAGCGGGTCCACAGATACGCAGTATTTT,CASSGTGTSGSTDTQYF
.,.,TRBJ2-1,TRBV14,TGTGCCAGCAGCCAGACTAGTCGGCCCTACAATGAGCAGTTCTTC,CASSQTSRPYNEQFF
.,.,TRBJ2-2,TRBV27,TGTGCCAGTCTGGCGGGCGGGGAGCTGTTTTTT,CASLAGGELFF
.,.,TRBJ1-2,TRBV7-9,TGTGCCAGCAGCCCAGGGTCCCCGGGGCCCCTCTATGGCTACACCTTC,CASSPGSPGPLYGYTF
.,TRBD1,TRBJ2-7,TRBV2,TGTGCCAGCAGTGACGTCGGACAGGGATTCTCCTACGAGCAGTACTTC,CASSDVGQGFSYEQYF
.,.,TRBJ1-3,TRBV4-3,TGCGCCAGCAGCCAAGATAGGAGCGGCAGCTCTGGAAACACCATATATTTT,CASSQDRSGSSGNTIYF
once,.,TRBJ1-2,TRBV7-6,TGTGCCAGCAGCAAAGGGGGTGTAGGTTATGGCTACACCTTC,CASSKGGVGYGYTF
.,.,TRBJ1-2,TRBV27,TGTGCCAGCAGTTTGGTAGGCAGTACTTATGGCTACACCTTC,CASSLVGSTYGYTF
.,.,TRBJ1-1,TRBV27,TGTGCCAGCAACTTAAGGGCGGGGACTGAAGCTTTCTTT,CASNLRAGTEAFF
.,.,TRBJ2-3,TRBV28,TGTGCCAGTCTTAGCGTCGCATTCACAGATACGCAGTATTTT,CASLSVAFTDTQYF
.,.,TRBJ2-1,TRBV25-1,TGTGCCAGCAGTGAATCCCGGGTGCGCGATGAGCAGTTCTTC,CASSESRVRDEQFF
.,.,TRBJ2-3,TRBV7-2,TGTGCCAGCAGCTTAGCTAGCGAGCCGCGGGGTACGCAGTATTTT,CASSLASEPRGTQYF
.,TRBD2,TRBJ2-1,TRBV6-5,TGTGCCAGCACCATTAGCGGGAATCAGGACAATGAGCAGTTCTTC,CASTISGNQDNEQFF
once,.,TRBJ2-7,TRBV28,TGTGCCAGCACTCCACATCCTGGCTCGGAGCAGTACTTC,CASTPHPGSEQYF
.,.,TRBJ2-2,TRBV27,TGTGCCAGCAGTTCCCCCGACAGGGAGGCGAACACCGGGGAGCTGTTTTTT,CASSSPDREANTGELFF
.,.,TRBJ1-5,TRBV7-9,TGTGCCAGCAGCCTGGGGGGAGGACAGCCCCAGCATTTT,CASSLGGGQPQHF
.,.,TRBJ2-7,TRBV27,TGTGCCAGCAGTCCCGACATGGGTCCCGGCGAGCAGTACTTC,CASSPDMGPGEQYF
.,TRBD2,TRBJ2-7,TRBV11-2,TGTGCCAGCAGCTTAGCCAGCGGGGAGGGCTCCTACGAGCAGTACTTC,CASSLASGEGSYEQYF
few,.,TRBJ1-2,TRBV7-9,TGTGCCAGCAGCTTAGCGGCAGACAGAGTTTATGGCTACACCTTC,CASSLAADRVYGYTF
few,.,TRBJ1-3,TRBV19,TGTGCCAGTAGTATAGTAGGGAGTCCTGGAAACACCATATATTTT,CASSIVGSPGNTIYF
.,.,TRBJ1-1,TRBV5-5,TGTGCCAGCAGCTTCACGAACACTGAAGCTTTCTTT,CASSFTNTEAFF